Below are 6 T cell receptor beta chains sequenced from a single sample in a study of cytomegalovirus exposure and HLA in healthy donors. Researchers ran the PCR with 60 Vbeta and 13 Jbeta primers. Sequencing was performed with immunoSEQ multiplex PCR; in TCRdb, only in-frame clones are kept and a portion is missing. The sample lists 200,000 to 250,000 clones; more than 65% were seen once. Sequencing was carried out using PBMCs. The receptor source for this set is a man in his late teens or twenties in good health and CMV-seronegative.

This chain joins TRBV6-4 and TRBJ2-3; D may be TRBD2 (6 bases). This CDR3 is built from 17 residues. V was clipped by 2 bases and J by 3 bases, with 18 bases between them. Germline assignment: CDR1 MRHNA and CDR2 SNTAGT. The CDR3 bases are TGTGCCAGCAGTGACCGCGCGGGACTCCCGTATACAGATACGCAGTATTTT. The encoded protein is CASSDRAGLPYTDTQYF.

The chain uses TRBV6-5 and TRBJ2-5, with D tentatively TRBD2 (5 bases). V was trimmed by 2 bases and J by 4 bases, leaving 11 bases between them. The CDR3 runs to 14 residues. The germline CDR1 and CDR2 sequences are MNHEY and SVGAGI. Written as DNA, the CDR3 is TGTGCCAGCAGTTACGGGGTGGGGAGAGAGACCCAGTACTTC. This sequence encodes CASSYGVGRETQYF.

The genes are TRBV15 and TRBJ1-6, with TRBD1 identical over 9 bases. Looked up from germline, CDR1 is LNHNV and CDR2 is YYDKDF (reference sequence). J gave up 4 bases and V 5 bases, and 3 bases lay outside the gene matches. The CDR3 has 15 residues. The CDR3 sequence is CATSPDRGYNSPLHF. CDR3 in DNA: TGTGCCACCAGCCCCGACAGGGGGTATAATTCACCCCTCCACTTT. Full variable domain (outside the CDR3, taken from reference TRBV15 and TRBJ1-6): DAMVIQNPRYQVTQFGKPVTLSCSQTLNHNVMYWYQQKSSQAPKLLFHYYDKDFNNEADTPDNFQSRRPNTSFCFLDIRSPGLGDTAMYLCATSPDRGYNSPLHFGNGTRLTVT.

The CDR3 here is CATSRRDRGTGELFF. For the CDR3, the DNA is TGTGCCACCAGCAGACGGGACAGGGGGACCGGGGAGCTGTTTTTT. The chain recombines TRBV15 with TRBJ2-2, with TRBD1 matching 11 bases. The CDR3 runs to 15 residues. CDR1 is LNHNV, CDR2 YYDKDF, per germline (reference sequence). V shed 2 bases and J 5 bases; nucleotides not matched to a gene: 1.

This clone has just a few counts. The chain links TRBV7-3 to TRBJ2-1; TRBD2 might be the D (6 bases). CDR1 SGHTA and CDR2 FQGTGA come from the germline V gene. The CDR3 has 13 residues. V dropped 5 bases and J dropped 7 bases, with 12 bases sitting between them. In DNA form, the CDR3 reads TGTGCCAGCAGCCCAAGGGCGGGGAATGAGCAGTTCTTC. Protein product: CASSPRAGNEQFF.

CDR3 sequence (DNA): TGTGCCACCAGCTTCCGTGGCAGGAGGGAAGGCTACACCTTC. As protein: CATSFRGRREGYTF. The V gene is TRBV15, the J gene TRBJ1-2; D remains ambiguous. The CDR3 runs 14 residues. V dropped 5 bases and J dropped 8 bases, with 18 bases sitting between them. The germline gives CDR1 LNHNV, CDR2 YYDKDF (reference sequence).